The rows below give T cell receptor beta chains drawn from one sample of a study of control samples from healthy donors and cancer patients. Sequencing used immunoSEQ multiplex PCR; TCRdb keeps in-frame clones, though not all of them. This repertoire shows tens of thousands of clones, around 85% found once; its top ten account for 38%. Sequences were obtained from PBMCs. These receptors came from a man in his 60s with head and neck cancer. Both conserved end residues are part of each CDR3. D genes are given only for firm matches. Clone size is stated in some rows and not others, as once, few, many or a class when expanded.

>TRBJ2-1|.|.|TRBV7-9
CASSSLAVDYNEQFF
TGTGCCAGCAGCTCACTAGCCGTCGATTACAATGAGCAGTTCTTC
>TRBJ2-3|TRBD2|.|TRBV5-4
CASSRRDYAGADTQYF
TGTGCCAGCAGCCGCCGGGACTACGCGGGCGCAGATACGCAGTATTTT
>TRBJ1-3|.|.|TRBV9
CASSQTGISGNTIYF
TGTGCCAGCAGCCAGACCGGAATAAGTGGAAACACCATATATTTT
>TRBJ2-5|.|.|TRBV6-5
CASRPAPEETQYF
TGTGCCAGCAGGCCCGCCCCCGAAGAGACCCAGTACTTC
>TRBJ1-1|.|.|TRBV30
CAWSVGGTEAFF
TGTGCCTGGAGTGTAGGAGGGACTGAAGCTTTCTTT
>TRBJ1-5|TRBD1|medium-sized|TRBV5-6
CASSRQGDGNQPQHF
TGTGCCAGCTCTCGACAGGGGGATGGCAATCAGCCCCAGCATTTT
>TRBJ2-7|TRBD2|.|TRBV30
CAWNSREGLGVGDEQYF
TGTGCCTGGAATTCCCGGGAGGGCCTTGGGGTTGGGGACGAGCAGTACTTC
>TRBJ1-1|TRBD1|.|TRBV6-6
CASSYVAGGGRTEAFF
TGTGCCAGCAGTTACGTCGCAGGGGGCGGGAGGACTGAAGCTTTCTTT
>TRBJ2-3|TRBD2|.|TRBV18
CASSPRGRALGTDTQYF
TGTGCCAGCTCACCACGGGGGAGGGCCCTAGGCACAGATACGCAGTATTTT
>TRBJ2-7|TRBD1|.|TRBV27
CASSLFGDRNYEQYF
TGTGCCAGCAGTTTATTTGGGGACAGGAACTACGAGCAGTACTTC
>TRBJ2-1|TRBD2|.|TRBV10-3
CATTSGSYNEQFF
TGTGCCACCACTAGCGGCTCCTACAATGAGCAGTTCTTC
>TRBJ1-4|TRBD1|once|TRBV29-1
CSVEQGGDEKLFF
TGCAGCGTTGAACAGGGGGGAGATGAAAAACTGTTTTTT
>TRBJ1-5|.|few|TRBV27
CASNRGGPGQPQHF
TGTGCCAGCAATCGTGGGGGTCCGGGCCAGCCCCAGCATTTT
>TRBJ2-3|.|.|TRBV6-5
CASRRSQRDTQYF
TGTGCCAGCAGGAGATCGCAACGGGATACGCAGTATTTT
>TRBJ1-1|.|few|TRBV11-2
CASTTTVGDTEAFF
TGTGCCAGCACCACGACCGTGGGAGACACTGAAGCTTTCTTT
>TRBJ2-1|TRBD2|.|TRBV24-1
CATSDGLATLHNEQFF
TGTGCCACCAGTGATGGACTAGCGACCCTCCACAATGAGCAGTTCTTC
>TRBJ2-7|TRBD2|.|TRBV27
CARAPGGARYEQYF
TGTGCCCGCGCCCCGGGGGGGGCGCGCTACGAGCAGTACTTC
>TRBJ2-4|.|.|TRBV20-1
CSAGGGLTKNIQYF
TGCAGTGCTGGTGGAGGGTTGACCAAAAACATTCAGTACTTC
>TRBJ1-4|TRBD1|.|TRBV10-3
CAISESRTGGQEKLFF
TGTGCCATCAGTGAGTCCCGGACAGGGGGTCAGGAAAAACTGTTTTTT
>TRBJ2-5|.|.|TRBV5-6
CASSLTLSETQYF
TGTGCCAGCAGCTTGACCCTCTCCGAGACCCAGTACTTC
>TRBJ2-3|TRBD1|once|TRBV20-1
CSAGDSRVQYF
TGCAGTGCTGGGGACAGTCGAGTGCAGTATTTT
>TRBJ2-3|.|.|TRBV2
CASSDPGLRLVDTQYF
TGTGCCAGCAGTGATCCCGGGCTTAGACTGGTGGATACGCAGTATTTT
>TRBJ1-2|.|.|TRBV19
CASSTWELANYGYTF
TGTGCCAGTAGTACCTGGGAGTTAGCTAACTATGGCTACACCTTC
>TRBJ2-2|.|.|TRBV10-1
CASSDAKQLTGELFF
TGCGCCAGCAGTGATGCTAAACAGCTCACCGGGGAGCTGTTTTTT
>TRBJ1-1|.|.|TRBV7-3
CASRLAGADTEAFF
TGTGCCAGCAGGCTTGCCGGGGCGGACACTGAAGCTTTCTTT
>TRBJ2-5|.|.|TRBV7-3
CASSPTGLQETQYF
TGTGCCAGCAGCCCGACAGGCCTCCAAGAGACCCAGTACTTC
>TRBJ1-1|.|.|TRBV30
CAFSWGENTEAFF
TGTGCCTTCTCGTGGGGGGAGAACACTGAAGCTTTCTTT
>TRBJ2-1|TRBD2|.|TRBV5-8
CASTPGGSSYNEQFF
TGTGCCAGCACCCCGGGGGGGAGCTCCTACAATGAGCAGTTCTTC
>TRBJ2-2|.|.|TRBV6-2/TRBV6-3
CASSSFWRGGTGELFF
TGTGCCAGCAGTTCCTTTTGGAGGGGGGGCACCGGGGAGCTGTTTTTT
>TRBJ2-5|TRBD1|.|TRBV7-9
CASSPRGPETQYF
TGTGCCAGCAGCCCCAGGGGGCCTGAGACCCAGTACTTC